These T cell receptor beta chains were read from a single sample in a study of blood T cell repertoires in COVID-19. Data came from immunoSEQ multiplex PCR; TCRdb stores just in-frame clones and leaves some out. The sample includes approximately 220,000 clones, around 87% of them seen just once. The source material was peripheral blood. These receptors originate from a man in his sixties with acute or convalescent COVID-19. The CDR3 runs from the conserved cysteine through the conserved F or W. A D gene is named only where the DNA matches it firmly. Expanded clones are given a class, and other clones once, few, many or no size at all.

clone size,J gene,D gene,V gene,CDR3 DNA,CDR3 protein
-,TRBJ2-1,-,TRBV11-2,TGTGCCAGCAGCTCCCACATTAGGGGCAATGAGCAGTTCTTC,CASSSHIRGNEQFF
many,TRBJ2-1,-,TRBV6-2/TRBV6-3,TGTGCCAGCAGTTACTACCTTGGAGGGCCAGATGAGCAGTTCTTC,CASSYYLGGPDEQFF
-,TRBJ1-1,-,TRBV9,TGTGCCAGCAGCGTAGCTGGGAGCACTGAAGCTTTCTTT,CASSVAGSTEAFF
-,TRBJ2-7,-,TRBV27,TGTGCCCGTATGCTTGTGCGGCCACCCGACGAGCAGTACTTC,CARMLVRPPDEQYF
-,TRBJ2-3,TRBD1,TRBV7-3,TGTGCCAGCAGCCGGACAGGGGGAACAGATACGCAGTATTTT,CASSRTGGTDTQYF
-,TRBJ1-3,TRBD1,TRBV3-1/TRBV3-2,TGTGCCAGCAGCCGATTGGACAGGGGCCGTGGAAACACCATATATTTT,CASSRLDRGRGNTIYF
-,TRBJ2-5,TRBD1,TRBV28,TGTGCCAGCAGTTTCAGGGGGCCAGAGACCCAGTACTTC,CASSFRGPETQYF
-,TRBJ2-7,TRBD1,TRBV27,TGTGCCAGCAGTTTATCGAAGACAGGGGGATCCTACGAGCAGTACTTC,CASSLSKTGGSYEQYF
-,TRBJ2-1,-,TRBV15,TGTGCCACCAGCAGAGTCGGGAGCTCCTACAATGAGCAGTTCTTC,CATSRVGSSYNEQFF
once,TRBJ2-2,TRBD2,TRBV6-2/TRBV6-3,TGTGCCAGCAGTGTGTCAGGAGCGGGACTAGCGGACACCGGGGAGCTGTTTTTT,CASSVSGAGLADTGELFF
-,TRBJ1-6,-,TRBV19,TGTGCCAGTAGTATAGCCGCGGGGACTTCACCCCTCCACTTT,CASSIAAGTSPLHF
few,TRBJ2-3,TRBD1,TRBV5-6,TGTGCCAGCAGCCCGGACAGGATTAGCACAGATACGCAGTATTTT,CASSPDRISTDTQYF
few,TRBJ2-1,-,TRBV6-5,TGTGCCAGCAGGTACATCGAGGGTGAGCAGTTCTTC,CASRYIEGEQFF
-,TRBJ1-4,-,TRBV5-1,TGCGCCAGCAGCCCCCGGACAGCAACTAATGAAAAACTGTTTTTT,CASSPRTATNEKLFF
-,TRBJ1-4,TRBD1,TRBV28,TGTGCCAGCAGTTTCTCAGGGGGGCGTGAAAAACTGTTTTTT,CASSFSGGREKLFF
once,TRBJ2-3,-,TRBV19,TGTGCCAGTGCACGGGGGACTGGGGATACGCAGTATTTT,CASARGTGDTQYF
-,TRBJ1-2,-,TRBV28,TGTGCCAGCAGCCAAGGGCAGGGCGACTATGGCTACACCTTC,CASSQGQGDYGYTF
-,TRBJ1-2,-,TRBV24-1,TGTGCCACCAGTGACCCTGGACTATCCTATGGCTACACCTTC,CATSDPGLSYGYTF
once,TRBJ1-5,-,TRBV6-2/TRBV6-3,TGTGCCAGCAGTTCCTTATTGGGGAGACAGCCCCAGCATTTT,CASSSLLGRQPQHF
-,TRBJ2-1,TRBD1,TRBV2,TGTGCCAGCAGCCCTGGACAGGGGCGATACAATGAGCAGTTCTTC,CASSPGQGRYNEQFF
-,TRBJ2-3,TRBD1,TRBV5-5,TGTGCCAGCAGCAAAACAGGGGCGAGAGATACGCAGTATTTT,CASSKTGARDTQYF
-,TRBJ1-2,-,TRBV7-9,TGTGCCAGCAGCGGCAGGGCTGCTAACTATGGCTACACCTTC,CASSGRAANYGYTF
-,TRBJ1-6,-,TRBV5-1,TGCGCCAGCAGCCTGATCCGGGGGTCGAATTCACCCCTCCACTTT,CASSLIRGSNSPLHF
-,TRBJ2-7,-,TRBV6-5,TGTGCCAGCAGAAAAATGGGGGCCGGGCAGTACTTC,CASRKMGAGQYF
-,TRBJ2-5,-,TRBV7-7,TGTGCCAGCAGCTTCGGTCGGGGGGCAAAACAAGAGACCCAGTACTTC,CASSFGRGAKQETQYF
-,TRBJ1-5,-,TRBV30,TGTGCCTGGGCCGACTGGGCAGGGAACAATCAGCCCCAGCATTTT,CAWADWAGNNQPQHF
-,TRBJ2-2,TRBD2,TRBV19,TGTGCCAGTACCACCGGACTAGGTCTGAACACCGGGGAGCTGTTTTTT,CASTTGLGLNTGELFF
-,TRBJ2-3,TRBD2,TRBV3-1/TRBV3-2,TGTGCCAGCAGCCCGCGGGAGCGGGGGCTGTCAGATACGCAGTATTTT,CASSPRERGLSDTQYF
-,TRBJ2-4,-,TRBV14,TGTGCCAGCAGCCAAGGGCTGGGCACCATAGCCAAAAACATTCAGTACTTC,CASSQGLGTIAKNIQYF
-,TRBJ1-3,TRBD1,TRBV11-2,TGTGCCAGCAGAAGGGACAGGAGCTCTGGAAACACCATATATTTT,CASRRDRSSGNTIYF
few,TRBJ2-7,-,TRBV5-1,TGCGCCAGCAGCTTGGGCGCTTACGAGCAGTACTTC,CASSLGAYEQYF
-,TRBJ1-6,TRBD1,TRBV11-2,TGTGCCAGCAGCTCGACCGGGACAGGGAGCTCCTATAATTCACCCCTCCACTTT,CASSSTGTGSSYNSPLHF
few,TRBJ1-2,TRBD1,TRBV28,TGTGCCAGCAGTTTGGCCGGGACAGGGGGCAACTATGGCTACACCTTC,CASSLAGTGGNYGYTF
-,TRBJ2-5,TRBD2,TRBV10-3,TGTGCCATCAGGCGGACTAGCGGGGGGCATCCGGAGTACTTC,CAIRRTSGGHPEYF
-,TRBJ2-2,TRBD1,TRBV9,TGTGCCAGCAGCGCGACAGGGGGGTTCCCCGGGGAGCTGTTTTTT,CASSATGGFPGELFF
-,TRBJ2-1,TRBD2,TRBV5-1,TGCGCCAGCAGCTTGTGGACTAGCGGGGGGGTTCAATCCTACAATGAGCAGTTCTTC,CASSLWTSGGVQSYNEQFF
-,TRBJ2-5,-,TRBV20-1,TGCAGTGCTACCTCGAGGACCCAGTACTTC,CSATSRTQYF
few,TRBJ1-2,TRBD1,TRBV6-5,TGTGCCAGCAGCCGCCCTACAGGGGGAGGCTACACCTTC,CASSRPTGGGYTF
once,TRBJ2-3,TRBD2,TRBV19,TGTGCCAGTACCCTACTAGCGGGGGGTAGCACAGATACGCAGTATTTT,CASTLLAGGSTDTQYF
-,TRBJ1-5,TRBD1,TRBV19,TGTGCCACCAAGCGGGACAGGGGGCGAGGCGGCAATCAGCCCCAGCATTTT,CATKRDRGRGGNQPQHF
once,TRBJ2-1,TRBD2,TRBV28,TGTGCCAGCAGTTTACCGGGACTAGCGGGGGGAAGCTCCTACAATGAGCAGTTCTTC,CASSLPGLAGGSSYNEQFF
once,TRBJ2-3,-,TRBV5-4,TGTGCCAGCAGCTTGGCCCCGGGTACGCAGTATTTT,CASSLAPGTQYF
once,TRBJ1-4,TRBD1,TRBV3-1/TRBV3-2,TGTGCCAGCAGCCGTTACAGGGGGGGAGGCTCGAATAGTGAAAAACTGTTTTTT,CASSRYRGGGSNSEKLFF
-,TRBJ2-5,TRBD2,TRBV7-3,TGTGCCAGCAGCGCTGCGGGAGCGGGGGGCCAAGAGACCCAGTACTTC,CASSAAGAGGQETQYF
-,TRBJ1-1,TRBD1,TRBV12-3/TRBV12-4,TGTGCCAGCAGGATCGGACAGGGGCCGCCCGCTTTCTTT,CASRIGQGPPAFF
-,TRBJ2-2,TRBD2,TRBV11-2,TGTGCCAGCAGCTTATATGCGGACTGGGGGGGTGGCGAGGAGCTGTTTTTT,CASSLYADWGGGEELFF
-,TRBJ1-3,-,TRBV4-1,TGCGCCAGCAGCCCGGCCGATTTCGGGGGCTCTGGAAACACCATATATTTT,CASSPADFGGSGNTIYF
-,TRBJ2-7,-,TRBV7-9,TGTGCCAGCAGCTACGGACAGCCCTCCTACGAGCAGTACTTC,CASSYGQPSYEQYF
-,TRBJ1-1,TRBD1,TRBV6-5,TGTGCCAGCAGACGACAGGGGGCGAACACTGAAGCTTTCTTT,CASRRQGANTEAFF
-,TRBJ2-7,TRBD1,TRBV7-2,TGTGCCAGCAGCCCCGACAGGGGGCGTATTGGGCAGTACTTC,CASSPDRGRIGQYF
-,TRBJ2-1,TRBD2,TRBV19,TGTGCCAGTAGTCCCCGACTAGCGGGGGGCTACAATGAGCAGTTCTTC,CASSPRLAGGYNEQFF
-,TRBJ2-3,TRBD2,TRBV6-6,TGTGCCAGCAGGGTCAGCGGGGGAAGAGATACGCAGTATTTT,CASRVSGGRDTQYF
-,TRBJ2-3,-,TRBV5-1,TGCGCCAGCAGCTGGGGGGACAGCGGCGGTCACACAGATACGCAGTATTTT,CASSWGDSGGHTDTQYF
-,TRBJ2-2,TRBD2,TRBV6-5,TGTGCCAGCAGGGCTAGCGGGGCCAGCACCGGGGAGCTGTTTTTT,CASRASGASTGELFF
-,TRBJ2-2,TRBD2,TRBV6-5,TGTGCCAGCAGTCCTGTTGGGGGGGTGTCCGGGGAGCTGTTTTTT,CASSPVGGVSGELFF
-,TRBJ2-1,-,TRBV12-2,TGTGCAAGTCGCTTAGGGGTCTGCGGGGGCCGTTACAATGAGCAGTTCTTC,CASRLGVCGGRYNEQFF
-,TRBJ1-5,-,TRBV15,TGTGCCACCAGAGCCTACAGGGATCATCAGCCCCAGCATTTT,CATRAYRDHQPQHF